Detailed here is one TCR beta chain. V gave up 3 bases and J gave up 4 bases, with 16 bases separating them. CDR1 LGHNT and CDR2 FRNRAP come from the germline V gene. CDR3 length: 16 amino acids. Aged 18 to 65, the patients had hyperthyroidism that was newly diagnosed and had lasted under 2 months. Patients were excluded because of uncontrolled infection, other autoimmune disease, pregnancy or lactation. Thyroid ultrasound and orbital computed tomography, with clinical symptoms and serum thyroxine and TRAb, informed diagnoses. These data come from a study of T cells in Graves' hyperthyroidism and ophthalmopathy. RNA transcripts were the template for amplifying TCR beta CDR3 regions. The primer set for the first-round RT-PCR of the TCR CDR3 was HTBI. TCRdb redid the calling of the multiplex PCR reads with MiXCR, one entry per CDR3 protein. The sample records some 600,000 distinct CDR3 sequences, approximately 13% being singletons.

The sample taken for sequencing was blood. The chain is built from TRBV12-5 and TRBJ1-5, with D possibly being TRBD1 (5 bases). The clonotype comes from a woman aged 25 to 39 with Graves' hyperthyroidism that later progressed to Graves' ophthalmopathy. CDR3 sequence: CASGFSRTPKNQPQHF. CDR3 nucleotides: TGTGCTAGTGGTTTCTCTAGGACACCCAAAAATCAGCCCCAGCATTTT. Together with reference TRBV12-5 and TRBJ1-5, the CDR3 gives the full variable domain: DARVTQTPRHKVTEMGQEVTMRCQPILGHNTVFWYRQTMMQGLELLAYFRNRAPLDDSGMPKDRFSAEMPDATLATLKIQPSEPRDSAVYFCASGFSRTPKNQPQHFGDGTRLSIL.